The next 19 T cell receptor beta chains were all read from a single sample in a study of naive and memory T cell subsets (TCRdb year 2017). General conclusions and limits of the study: Naive repertoires, especially CD8, contained a few larger clonotypes, possibly memory cells re-expressing CD45RA.

Library generation was performed with UMI-ligation and nested PCR. The data were produced on an Illumina MiSeq. To cover both TRBC1 and TRBC2, the beta constant-region primer consisted of an equimolar mix of two oligonucleotides. Four rounds of PCR were used to amplify ligated cDNA, with nested alpha and beta constant-region primers being used together with the SP2 primer. TCRdb reanalyzed the raw reads on its own, using fastp at Q25 for trimming and MiXCR for clone calling, and kept in-frame beta chains. Rows are combined by CDR3 protein, so each entry shows the most common genes and DNA. The sample table shows approximately 150,000 distinct CDR3 sequences, and approximately 22% are seen once. The ten largest clones take up 0.11% of the sample. These TCRs are of unknown antigen specificity. The specimen sequenced was naive CD4+ T cells from blood. Interpreted using the paper, the cell subset or site label stands for: naive T cells, CD45RA high CD27+. The receptors here all came from a human donor in good health.

This clonotype was found many times. The chain uses TRBV3-1 and TRBJ1-1, with 9 nucleotides matching TRBD1. Trimming removed 3 bases from V and 4 bases from J; junction bases left unmatched: 3. The CDR3 covers 14 residues. Looked up from germline, CDR1 is LGHDT and CDR2 is YNNKEL (reference sequence). The DNA for the CDR3 is TGTGCCAGCAGCCAGCCGACAGGGGGCACTGAAGCTTTCTTT. Its translation is CASSQPTGGTEAFF. Full variable domain (missing parts from reference TRBV3-1 and TRBJ1-1): DTAVSQTPKYLVTQMGNDKSIKCEQNLGHDTMYWYKQDSKKFLKIMFSYNNKELIINETVPNRFSPKSPDKAHLNLHINSLELGDSAVYFCASSQPTGGTEAFFGQGTRLTVV.

This clonotype appeared many times. The chain carries TRBV29-1 and TRBJ2-3, with D perhaps matching TRBD1 (6 bases). V was trimmed by 4 bases and J by 1 base, leaving 15 bases between them. This CDR3 has 15 residues. Germline V CDR1 and CDR2: SQVTM, ANQGSEA. CDR3 nucleotides: TGCAGCGTTGGGGGGCGGGCGGGCCGCACAGATACGCAGTATTTT. This encodes CSVGGRAGRTDTQYF.

This clonotype has only a few counts. This chain links TRBV28 with TRBJ1-4, with D tentatively TRBD1 (6 bases). This CDR3 is 13 amino acids long. Trimming removed 6 bases at V and 8 bases at J, with 13 bases between. Germline CDR1 reads MDHEN; CDR2 reads SYDVKM. CDR3: CASRDSLTEKLFF. CDR3 DNA sequence: TGTGCCAGCAGGGACAGTCTTACCGAAAAACTGTTTTTT. Filled out from reference TRBV28 and TRBJ1-4, the complete variable domain reads DVKVTQSSRYLVKRTGEKVFLECVQDMDHENMFWYRQDPGLGLRLIYFSYDVKMKEKGDIPEGYSVSREKKERFSLILESASTNQTSMYLCASRDSLTEKLFFGSGTQLSVL.

This clonotype was detected a few times. The rearrangement uses TRBV5-1 and TRBJ2-6; a weak D match, TRBD1 (7 bases). Germline loops: CDR1 SGHRS, CDR2 YFSETQ. This CDR3 is 20 amino acids long. V dropped 5 bases and J dropped 1 base, with 25 bases sitting between them. The CDR3 DNA reads TGCGCCAGCAGACAATTACAGGGGCCAGGGCGGGGTTCTGGGGCCAACGTCCTGACTTTC. Amino acid sequence: CASRQLQGPGRGSGANVLTF.

This chain joins TRBV15 and TRBJ2-1, with TRBD2 identical over 9 bases. The CDR3 runs 15 residues. Germline CDR1 and CDR2: LNHNV and YYDKDF (reference sequence). V lost 3 bases to trimming and J lost 7 bases; unmatched junction nucleotides: 7. The CDR3 bases are TGTGCCACCAGCAGCGATTTAACTAGCGGGAATGAGCAGTTCTTC. It is translated as CATSSDLTSGNEQFF.

The sample holds a few counts of this clonotype. The rearrangement links TRBV5-1 to TRBJ2-5; D unclear. The V and J ends lost 4 bases and 3 bases respectively, with 13 bases between them. This CDR3 spans 14 amino acids. Germline loops: CDR1 SGHRS, CDR2 YFSETQ. The chain's CDR3 is CASSRWTDEETQYF. DNA for the CDR3: TGCGCCAGCAGCCGGTGGACGGATGAAGAGACCCAGTACTTC.

V gene TRBV9 combines with J gene TRBJ2-7; no clear D. Trimming stripped 0 bases from V and 1 base from J, with 11 bases between. Germline V gene sequence: CDR1 SGDLS, CDR2 YYNGEE. The CDR3 covers 15 residues. In DNA form, the CDR3 reads TGTGCCAGCAGCGTAGGAGCGAAAGAATCCTACGAGCAGTACTTC. Its translation is CASSVGAKESYEQYF.

This rearrangement joins TRBV12-3 or TRBV12-4 to TRBJ2-7; 7 nucleotides align to TRBD2. Trimming removed 2 bases from V and 6 bases from J; junction bases left unmatched: 7. The CDR3 has 14 amino acids. The CDR3 DNA reads TGTGCCAGCAGTTTATGGCGGGAGAATGGCGAGCAGTACTTC. It specifies CASSLWRENGEQYF.

The chain has TRBV12-3 or TRBV12-4 and TRBJ1-5; D possibly corresponds to TRBD1 (5 bases). The CDR3 is made up of 15 amino acids. The V end was cut by 5 bases, the J end by 2 bases, with 13 bases between. The CDR3 coding sequence is TGTGCCAGCAGTCTCACAAGGGACGGCAATCAGCCCCAGCATTTT. Translation gives CASSLTRDGNQPQHF.

The V and J genes are TRBV7-9 and TRBJ2-7, with a weak D call TRBD2 (6 bases). The CDR3 is 15 amino acids. Trimming left V 1 base short and J 0 bases short, with 10 bases between. Germline V lookup: CDR1 SEHNR, CDR2 FQNEAQ (reference sequence). Here the CDR3 DNA reads TGTGCCAGCAGCTTAGGACTAGGGAGCTCCTACGAGCAGTACTTC. Its translation is CASSLGLGSSYEQYF. Full variable domain (outside the CDR3, taken from reference TRBV7-9 and TRBJ2-7): DTGVSQNPRHKITKRGQNVTFRCDPISEHNRLYWYRQTLGQGPEFLTYFQNEAQLEKSRLLSDRFSAERPKGSFSTLEIQRTEQGDSAMYLCASSLGLGSSYEQYFGPGTRLTVT.

This clonotype was counted a few times. This sequence joins TRBV18 and TRBJ2-1, with D perhaps TRBD1 (6 bases). Germline CDR1 is KGHSH and CDR2 is LQKENI. V was shortened by 0 bases and J by 0 bases, with 9 bases between the two germline ends. This CDR3 comprises 16 residues. As DNA, the CDR3 is TGTGCCAGCTCACCACCTGGACAGAGCTCCTACAATGAGCAGTTCTTC. It yields the protein CASSPPGQSSYNEQFF.

The table lists this clonotype with a few counts. The rearrangement links TRBV11-2 to TRBJ1-5; D unclear. Looked up from germline, CDR1 is SGHAT and CDR2 is FQNNGV. The CDR3 length is 14 residues. Between the trimmed V and J ends, which lost 4 bases and 5 bases, there was a span of 12 bases. CDR3 sequence: CASSSTPDHQPQHF. The CDR3, as DNA: TGTGCCAGCAGCTCGACCCCGGACCATCAGCCCCAGCATTTT.

In its sample, this clonotype was seen a few times. The chain recombines TRBV29-1 with TRBJ2-1; no clear D gene. Trimming took off 3 bases at V and 2 bases at J, with 2 bases between the two ends. CDR3 length equals 11 residues. Germline V lookup: CDR1 SQVTM, CDR2 ANQGSEA. CDR3 loop: CSVEPYNEQFF. The CDR3 DNA sequence: TGCAGCGTTGAGCCCTACAATGAGCAGTTCTTC.

This clonotype appeared a single time. This chain joins TRBV5-1 and TRBJ2-3, with 9 bases that match TRBD2. The CDR3 extends over 15 amino acids. Germline assignment: CDR1 SGHRS and CDR2 YFSETQ. J was trimmed by 5 bases and V by 5 bases; bases with no gene match: 9. DNA of the CDR3: TGCGCCAGCAGTGATAGCGGGAGTTTAGGAGATACGCAGTATTTT. It specifies CASSDSGSLGDTQYF. The variable domain in full, with the rest retrieved from reference TRBV5-1 and TRBJ2-3, is KAGVTQTPRYLIKTRGQQVTLSCSPISGHRSVSWYQQTPGQGLQFLFEYFSETQRNKGNFPGRFSGRQFSNSRSEMNVSTLELGDSALYLCASSDSGSLGDTQYFGPGTRLTVL.

This clonotype was seen a few times. V gene TRBV12-3 or TRBV12-4 combines with J gene TRBJ1-4; no firm D call. This CDR3 region has 15 residues. V was pared by 6 bases and J by 2 bases, with 13 bases between. The CDR3 loop is CASRPYGSTNEKLFF. CDR3 bases: TGTGCCAGCAGACCGTACGGGAGTACTAATGAAAAACTGTTTTTT.

The J gene is TRBJ1-1, the V gene TRBV20-1; no clear D. CDR1 and CDR2 (germline): DFQATT, SNEGSKA (reference sequence). V lost 4 bases and J 3 bases, leaving 9 bases between the germline ends. This CDR3 is built from 12 residues. This chain's CDR3 is CSAMAGYTEAFF. The CDR3 DNA is TGCAGTGCTATGGCAGGCTACACTGAAGCTTTCTTT.

This clonotype was seen at least ten times. The rearrangement links TRBV11-2 to TRBJ2-1; 11 nucleotides agree with TRBD2. V was clipped by 4 bases and J by 10 bases; unmatched bases: 9. CDR3 length equals 15 residues. The germline V gene encodes CDR1 SGHAT and CDR2 FQNNGV. CDR3 coding DNA: TGTGCCAGCAGCTCATTAGCGGGAGGGTCTCCGGAGCAGTTCTTC. It specifies CASSSLAGGSPEQFF.

This clonotype was counted ten times or more. This chain connects TRBV5-1 to TRBJ2-1, with 14 nucleotides matching TRBD2. Trimming took 4 bases from V and 8 from J; bases not matched to a gene: 11. The germline gives CDR1 SGHRS, CDR2 YFSETQ. The CDR3 loop spans 17 amino acids. CDR3 amino acids: CASSPRTSGRLGDEQFF. For the CDR3, the DNA is TGCGCCAGCAGCCCCAGGACTAGCGGGAGGTTAGGTGATGAGCAGTTCTTC.

The chain carries TRBV6-5 and TRBJ1-1; D not certain. Germline values: CDR1 MNHEY, CDR2 SVGAGI. Trimming removed 10 bases at V and 0 bases at J, with 15 bases between. The CDR3 spans 14 residues. The CDR3 bases are TGTGCCACCGAAAGGACGGGCATGAACACTGAAGCTTTCTTT. As protein: CATERTGMNTEAFF.